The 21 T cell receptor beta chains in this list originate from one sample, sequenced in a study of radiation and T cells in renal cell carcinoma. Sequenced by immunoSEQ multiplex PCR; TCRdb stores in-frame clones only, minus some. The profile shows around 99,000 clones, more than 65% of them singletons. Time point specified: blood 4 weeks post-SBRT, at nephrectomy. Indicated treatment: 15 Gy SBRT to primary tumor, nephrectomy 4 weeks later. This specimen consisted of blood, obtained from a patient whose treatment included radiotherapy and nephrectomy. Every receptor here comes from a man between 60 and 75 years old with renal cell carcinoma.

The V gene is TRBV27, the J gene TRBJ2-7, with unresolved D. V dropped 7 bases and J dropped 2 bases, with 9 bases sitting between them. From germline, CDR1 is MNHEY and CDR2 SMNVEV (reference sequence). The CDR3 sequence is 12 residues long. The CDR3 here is CASIGAAYEQYF. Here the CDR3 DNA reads TGTGCCAGCATCGGCGCTGCCTACGAGCAGTACTTC.

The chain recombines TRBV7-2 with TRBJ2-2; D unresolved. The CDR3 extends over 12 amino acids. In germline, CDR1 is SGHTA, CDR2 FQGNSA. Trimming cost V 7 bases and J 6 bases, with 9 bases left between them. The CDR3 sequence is CASNVGSGELFF. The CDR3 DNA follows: TGTGCCAGCAATGTGGGTTCCGGGGAGCTGTTTTTT.

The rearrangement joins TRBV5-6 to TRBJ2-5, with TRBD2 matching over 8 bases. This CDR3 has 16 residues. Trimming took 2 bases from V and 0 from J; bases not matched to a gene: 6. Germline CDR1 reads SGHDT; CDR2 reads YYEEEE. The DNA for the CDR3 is TGTGCCAGCAGCTTCACCCCGGGGGGGCACCAAGAGACCCAGTACTTC. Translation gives CASSFTPGGHQETQYF.

Here the CDR3 reads CASSLALGTKNNEQFF. The CDR3 region has the DNA TGTGCCAGCAGCTTAGCGTTGGGGACTAAGAACAATGAGCAGTTCTTC. This chain uses TRBV7-6 with TRBJ2-1; TRBD2 matches 7 bases. CDR1 is SGHVS and CDR2 is FNYEAQ in the germline V gene. J was trimmed by 5 bases and V by 0 bases; bases with no gene match: 7. The CDR3 runs to 16 residues.

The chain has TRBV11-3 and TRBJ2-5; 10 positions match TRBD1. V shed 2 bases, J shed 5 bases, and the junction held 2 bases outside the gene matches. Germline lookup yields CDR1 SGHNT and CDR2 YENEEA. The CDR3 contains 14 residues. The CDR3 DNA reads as TGTGCCAGCAGCTTATCGGGACAGGGGGAGACCCAGTACTTC. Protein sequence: CASSLSGQGETQYF.

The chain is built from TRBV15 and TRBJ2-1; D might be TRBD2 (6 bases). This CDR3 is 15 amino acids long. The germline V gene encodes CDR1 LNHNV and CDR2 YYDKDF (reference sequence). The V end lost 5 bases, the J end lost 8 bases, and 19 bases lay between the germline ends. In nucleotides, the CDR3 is TGTGCCACCAGCGTCCGGGACTCGTACTTGCATGAGCAGTTCTTC. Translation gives CATSVRDSYLHEQFF.

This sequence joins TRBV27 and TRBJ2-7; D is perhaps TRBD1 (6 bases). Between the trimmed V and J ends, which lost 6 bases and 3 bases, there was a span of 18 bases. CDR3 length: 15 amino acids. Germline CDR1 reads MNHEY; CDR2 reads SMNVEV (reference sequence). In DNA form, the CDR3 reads TGTGCCAGCAGCCCTTATGGGACAACAGTCTACGAGCAGTACTTC. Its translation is CASSPYGTTVYEQYF.

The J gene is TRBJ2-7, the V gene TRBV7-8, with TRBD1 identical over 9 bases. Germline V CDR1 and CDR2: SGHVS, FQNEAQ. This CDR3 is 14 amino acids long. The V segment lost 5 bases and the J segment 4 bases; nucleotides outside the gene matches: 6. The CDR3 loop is CASSRDRAIYEQYF. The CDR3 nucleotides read TGTGCCAGCAGCCGGGACAGGGCGATTTACGAGCAGTACTTC. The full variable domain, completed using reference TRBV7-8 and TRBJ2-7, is GAGVSQSPRYKVAKRGQDVALRCDPISGHVSLFWYQQALGQGPEFLTYFQNEAQLDKSGLPSDRFFAERPEGSVSTLKIQRTQQEDSAVYLCASSRDRAIYEQYFGPGTRLTVT.

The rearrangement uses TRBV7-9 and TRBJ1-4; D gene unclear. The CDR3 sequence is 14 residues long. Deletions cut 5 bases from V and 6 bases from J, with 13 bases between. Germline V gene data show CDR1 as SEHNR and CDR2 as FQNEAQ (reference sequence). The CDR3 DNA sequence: TGTGCCAGCAGCCCGGAGGTCTTACATGAAAAACTGTTTTTT. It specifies CASSPEVLHEKLFF.

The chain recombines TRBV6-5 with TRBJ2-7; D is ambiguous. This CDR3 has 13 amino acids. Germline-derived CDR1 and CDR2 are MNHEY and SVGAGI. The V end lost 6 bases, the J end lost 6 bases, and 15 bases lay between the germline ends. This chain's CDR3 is CASSRSPRSEQYF. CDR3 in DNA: TGTGCCAGCAGCCGCTCCCCGAGGAGCGAGCAGTACTTC.

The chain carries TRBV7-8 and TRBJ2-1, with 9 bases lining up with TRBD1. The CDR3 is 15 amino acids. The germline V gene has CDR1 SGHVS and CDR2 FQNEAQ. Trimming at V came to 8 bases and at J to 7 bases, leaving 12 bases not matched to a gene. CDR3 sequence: CASRAIRDRDNEQFF. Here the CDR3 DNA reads TGTGCCAGCCGGGCGATCCGGGACAGGGATAATGAGCAGTTCTTC.

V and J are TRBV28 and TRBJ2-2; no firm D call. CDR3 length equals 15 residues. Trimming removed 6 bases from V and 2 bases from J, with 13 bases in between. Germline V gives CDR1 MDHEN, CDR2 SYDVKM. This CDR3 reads CASREFGANTGELFF. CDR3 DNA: TGTGCCAGCAGGGAATTCGGCGCCAACACCGGGGAGCTGTTTTTT.

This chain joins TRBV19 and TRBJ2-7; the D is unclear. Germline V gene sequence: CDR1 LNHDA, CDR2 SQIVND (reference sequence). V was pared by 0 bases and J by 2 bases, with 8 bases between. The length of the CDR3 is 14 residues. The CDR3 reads CASSIDRGAYEQYF. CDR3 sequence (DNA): TGTGCCAGTAGTATAGATCGTGGAGCCTACGAGCAGTACTTC.

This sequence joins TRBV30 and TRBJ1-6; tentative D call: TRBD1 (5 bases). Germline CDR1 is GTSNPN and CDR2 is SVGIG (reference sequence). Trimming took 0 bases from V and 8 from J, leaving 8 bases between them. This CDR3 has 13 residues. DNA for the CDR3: TGTGCCTGGAGTGTACAGGTGGATTCACCCCTCCACTTT. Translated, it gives CAWSVQVDSPLHF.

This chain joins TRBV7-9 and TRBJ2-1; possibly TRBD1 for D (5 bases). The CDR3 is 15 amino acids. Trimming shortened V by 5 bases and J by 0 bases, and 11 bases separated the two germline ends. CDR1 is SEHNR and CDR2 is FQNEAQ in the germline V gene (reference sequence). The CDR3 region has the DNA TGTGCCAGCAGCCCTAGGACAATCTCCTACAATGAGCAGTTCTTC. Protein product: CASSPRTISYNEQFF.

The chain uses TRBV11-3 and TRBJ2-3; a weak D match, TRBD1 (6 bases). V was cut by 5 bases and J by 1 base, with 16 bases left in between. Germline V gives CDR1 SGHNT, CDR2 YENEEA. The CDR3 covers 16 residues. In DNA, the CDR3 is TGTGCCAGCAGCACTAGAGGGTCAGGGGGCACAGATACGCAGTATTTT. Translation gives CASSTRGSGGTDTQYF.

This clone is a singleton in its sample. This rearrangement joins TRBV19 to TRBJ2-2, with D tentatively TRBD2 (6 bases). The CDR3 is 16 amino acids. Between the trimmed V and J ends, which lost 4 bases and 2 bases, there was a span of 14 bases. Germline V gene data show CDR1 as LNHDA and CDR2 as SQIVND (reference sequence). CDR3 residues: CASSKTGTFNTGELFF. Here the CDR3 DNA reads TGTGCCAGTAGTAAAACCGGGACTTTTAACACCGGGGAGCTGTTTTTT. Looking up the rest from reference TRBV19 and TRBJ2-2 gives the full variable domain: DGGITQSPKYLFRKEGQNVTLSCEQNLNHDAMYWYRQDPGQGLRLIYYSQIVNDFQKGDIAEGYSVSREKKESFPLTVTSAQKNPTAFYLCASSKTGTFNTGELFFGEGSRLTVL.

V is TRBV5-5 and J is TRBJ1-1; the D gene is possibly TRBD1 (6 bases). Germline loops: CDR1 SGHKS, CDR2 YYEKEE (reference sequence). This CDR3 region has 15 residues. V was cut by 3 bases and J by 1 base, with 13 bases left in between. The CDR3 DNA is TGTGCCAGCAGCTATATACGGGGGGCGAACACTGAAGCTTTCTTT. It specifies CASSYIRGANTEAFF.

CDR3 nucleotides: TGCGCCAGCAGCCTGGGCCGGGACTCCCTTGAGGGCTACACCTTC. The encoded protein is CASSLGRDSLEGYTF. V is TRBV4-1 and J is TRBJ1-2; perhaps TRBD1 as D (5 bases). This CDR3 has 15 residues. Germline V gene sequence: CDR1 MGHRA, CDR2 YSYEKL. The ends were cut back, 4 bases at V and 8 bases at J, with 20 bases in the middle.

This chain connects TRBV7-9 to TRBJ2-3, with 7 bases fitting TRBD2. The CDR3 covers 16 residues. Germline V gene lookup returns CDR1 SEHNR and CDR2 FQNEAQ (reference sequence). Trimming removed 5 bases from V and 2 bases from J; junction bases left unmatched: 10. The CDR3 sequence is CASSPLPSGNTDTQYF. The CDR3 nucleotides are TGTGCCAGCAGCCCCCTCCCTAGCGGCAACACAGATACGCAGTATTTT.

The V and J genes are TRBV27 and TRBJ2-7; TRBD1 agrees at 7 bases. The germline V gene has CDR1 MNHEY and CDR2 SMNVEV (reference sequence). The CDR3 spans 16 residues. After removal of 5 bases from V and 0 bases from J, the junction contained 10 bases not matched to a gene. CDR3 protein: CASSGADRRFSYEQYF. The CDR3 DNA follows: TGTGCCAGCAGTGGCGCGGACAGGCGATTCTCCTACGAGCAGTACTTC.